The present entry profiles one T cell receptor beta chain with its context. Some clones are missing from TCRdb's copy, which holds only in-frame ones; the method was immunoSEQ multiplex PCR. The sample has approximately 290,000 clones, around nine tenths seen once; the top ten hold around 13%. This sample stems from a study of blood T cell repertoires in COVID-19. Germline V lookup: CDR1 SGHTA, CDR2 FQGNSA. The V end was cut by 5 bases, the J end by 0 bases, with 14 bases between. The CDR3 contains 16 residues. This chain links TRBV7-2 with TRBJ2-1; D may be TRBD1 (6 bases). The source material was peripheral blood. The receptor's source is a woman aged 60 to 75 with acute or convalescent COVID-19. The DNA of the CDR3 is TGTGCCAGCAGCCCGACAGGTTCCAGCTCCTACAATGAGCAGTTCTTC. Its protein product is CASSPTGSSSYNEQFF.